The 22 T cell receptor beta chains below all came from one sample that was sequenced in a study of shared clonotypes between healthy human individuals. Assay: immunoSEQ multiplex PCR; the TCRdb copy retains only in-frame clones and omits some. The data hold about 1.5 million clones, with 98% observed a single time. The sequencing input was naive CD4+ T cells sorted from blood. Documented subset: CD45RA+ positively selected. All receptors come from a young man in good health.

On this clone: The junction departs from germline at one end; a sequencing error may be responsible. This chain joins TRBV11-2 and TRBJ2-7; 7 positions agree with TRBD1. Per germline, CDR1 SGHAT and CDR2 FQNNGV. The CDR3 contains 12 residues. CDR3 sequence: CASSLDRTGSNF. The CDR3 region has the DNA TGTGCCAGCAGCTTAGACAGGACAGGAAGTAACTTC.

The V gene is TRBV5-1, the J gene TRBJ2-7; unclear D gene. Trimming took off 2 bases at V and 6 bases at J, with 15 bases between the two ends. Germline CDR1 is SGHRS and CDR2 is YFSETQ. The CDR3 loop spans 14 amino acids. CDR3 DNA sequence: TGCGCCAGCAGCTTTGTTGGCGCTGTCCTCGAGCAGTACTTC. Its protein is CASSFVGAVLEQYF.

The chain combines TRBV29-1 with TRBJ2-3, with 11 positions matching TRBD2. The CDR3 is made up of 14 amino acids. Germline V gene sequence: CDR1 SQVTM, CDR2 ANQGSEA. Trimming cost V 7 bases and J 5 bases; bases outside gene matches: 8. CDR3 DNA: TGCAGCGCCACTAGCGGGAGTAATGGAGATACGCAGTATTTT. Protein sequence: CSATSGSNGDTQYF.

The chain's CDR3 is CASSPPNPTDTQYF. As DNA, the CDR3 is TGCGCCAGCAGCCCCCCAAACCCCACAGATACGCAGTATTTT. The chain couples TRBV5-1 to TRBJ2-3; D uncertain. Germline values: CDR1 SGHRS, CDR2 YFSETQ. V lost 4 bases and J lost 2, with 11 bases in between. This CDR3 is 14 amino acids long.

V and J are TRBV4-3 and TRBJ1-2; D not resolved. The CDR3 runs 15 residues. CDR1 and CDR2 (germline): LGHNA, YSLEER. V was trimmed by 1 base and J by 3 bases, leaving 12 bases between them. The CDR3 loop is CASSQGAREYYGYTF. Written as DNA, the CDR3 is TGCGCCAGCAGCCAAGGGGCCAGAGAGTACTATGGCTACACCTTC.

The chain recombines TRBV18 with TRBJ2-1, with 8 positions matching TRBD1. This CDR3 region has 15 residues. Germline assignment: CDR1 KGHSH and CDR2 LQKENI. The V segment lost 2 bases and the J segment 8 bases; nucleotides outside the gene matches: 8. The DNA of the CDR3 is TGTGCCAGCTCACCAAACCAGGGGGCGCCTCATGAGCAGTTCTTC. This translates into CASSPNQGAPHEQFF.

The gene calls are TRBV27 and TRBJ2-2, with a possible D match to TRBD1 (6 bases). V lost 4 bases, J lost 0 bases, and 12 bases lay in between. This CDR3 spans 16 amino acids. Germline-derived CDR1 and CDR2 are MNHEY and SMNVEV (reference sequence). The CDR3 is CASSSLGQPNTGELFF. CDR3 bases: TGTGCCAGCAGTTCTCTCGGACAGCCGAACACCGGGGAGCTGTTTTTT.

In the case of this clone: Other DNA sequences in the same sample also yield this CDR3. The chain joins TRBV7-2 to TRBJ2-5; no clear D. The CDR3 runs to 12 residues. Between the trimmed V and J ends, which lost 5 bases and 4 bases, there was a span of 8 bases. Germline V gene data show CDR1 as SGHTA and CDR2 as FQGNSA. The CDR3 nucleotides are TGTGCCAGCAGCCTGTGGGGAGAGACCCAGTACTTC. Translation gives CASSLWGETQYF.

The chain has TRBV28 and TRBJ2-1, with no clear D. Germline lookup yields CDR1 MDHEN and CDR2 SYDVKM. The CDR3 loop spans 16 amino acids. V lost 1 base and J lost 0, with 10 bases in between. The CDR3 spells CASSLYTAGSYNEQFF. The DNA of the CDR3 is TGTGCCAGCAGTTTATACACGGCAGGCTCCTACAATGAGCAGTTCTTC.

The CDR3 protein is CASSQYSGSPYEQYF. CDR3 nucleotide sequence: TGCGCCAGCAGCCAATACTCGGGGTCCCCCTACGAGCAGTACTTC. This chain connects TRBV4-3 to TRBJ2-7; D might be TRBD2 (5 bases). The germline CDR1 and CDR2 sequences are LGHNA and YSLEER. The CDR3 is 15 residues long. The V and J ends lost 2 bases and 2 bases respectively, with 13 bases between them.

The rearrangement links TRBV5-4 to TRBJ2-1; 14 bases match TRBD2. The junction had 5 bases not matched to a gene; V was cut back by 4 bases and J by 8 bases. This CDR3 has 15 amino acids. The germline V gene encodes CDR1 SGHNT and CDR2 YYREEE (reference sequence). The CDR3 coding sequence is TGTGCCAGCAGCAGACTAGCGGGAGGGCCGCATGAGCAGTTCTTC. Its protein product is CASSRLAGGPHEQFF.

The chain couples TRBV9 to TRBJ1-2, with TRBD1 matching 7 bases. Germline V gene sequence: CDR1 SGDLS, CDR2 YYNGEE. The trim removed 0 bases at V and 8 bases at J, leaving 10 bases unmatched. CDR3 length: 15 residues. The CDR3 DNA reads TGTGCCAGCAGCGTAGAGTTGACAGGGTATTCAGGCTACACCTTC. This codes for CASSVELTGYSGYTF.

The chain is built from TRBV7-9 and TRBJ2-3; no definite D call. The CDR3 runs 16 residues. Germline CDR1 reads SEHNR; CDR2 reads FQNEAQ (reference sequence). The V end was cut by 0 bases, the J end by 0 bases, with 10 bases between. CDR3: CASSLARAASTDTQYF. As DNA, the CDR3 is TGTGCCAGCAGCTTAGCACGGGCGGCAAGCACAGATACGCAGTATTTT.

This rearrangement joins TRBV6-5 to TRBJ2-4; 7 bases agree with TRBD1. This CDR3 is 13 amino acids long. The germline V gene has CDR1 MNHEY and CDR2 SVGAGI. V shed 5 bases and J 8 bases; nucleotides not matched to a gene: 6. The CDR3: CASSREQGYIQYF. The CDR3 coding sequence is TGTGCCAGCAGTCGTGAACAGGGGTACATTCAGTACTTC.

The chain employs TRBV4-1 and TRBJ1-4; D is undetermined. Germline loops: CDR1 MGHRA, CDR2 YSYEKL. The CDR3 totals 16 residues. Trimming took 1 base from V and 0 from J, leaving 9 bases between them. For the CDR3, the DNA is TGCGCCAGCAGCCAAGGGACCGCAGCAACTAATGAAAAACTGTTTTTT. It codes for CASSQGTAATNEKLFF.

The chain combines TRBV29-1 with TRBJ2-5; tentatively, D is TRBD2 (6 bases). Germline assignment: CDR1 SQVTM and CDR2 ANQGSEA. This CDR3 is 13 amino acids long. Trimming cost V 6 bases and J 2 bases, with 13 bases left between them. CDR3 region: CSVQGLPQETQYF. CDR3 coding DNA: TGCAGCGTCCAGGGACTGCCGCAAGAGACCCAGTACTTC.

The chain joins TRBV10-3 to TRBJ2-1; TRBD1 aligns across 10 bases. With 4 bases clipped from V and 0 bases from J, the junction kept 12 bases outside the gene matches. In germline, CDR1 is ENHRY, CDR2 SYGVKD. The CDR3 contains 19 residues. CDR3 nucleotide sequence: TGTGCCATCAGTGGGGCGGGACAGGGGACTCCTGGCTCCTACAATGAGCAGTTCTTC. As protein: CAISGAGQGTPGSYNEQFF.

Concerning this clone itself: This sample also contains other DNA sequences that code for the same CDR3. The genes are TRBV28 and TRBJ1-5; D unresolved. V shed 3 bases and J shed 4 bases, with 7 bases lying between them. This CDR3 comprises 13 residues. Germline V gives CDR1 MDHEN, CDR2 SYDVKM. The CDR3 spells CASSFVGNQPQHF. In nucleotides, the CDR3 is TGTGCCAGCAGTTTTGTAGGAAATCAGCCCCAGCATTTT.

The V call is TRBV11-2, the J call TRBJ2-2; the D is unclear. The CDR3 is made up of 14 amino acids. Germline-derived CDR1 and CDR2 are SGHAT and FQNNGV. V lost 2 bases and J lost 4, with 8 bases in between. The CDR3: CASSLSSGTGELFF. The DNA for the CDR3 is TGTGCCAGCAGCTTAAGTTCGGGCACCGGGGAGCTGTTTTTT.

This clone came up once. This rearrangement joins TRBV5-1 to TRBJ2-7, with D possibly being TRBD1 (5 bases). The ends were cut back, 3 bases at V and 3 bases at J, with 31 bases in the middle. In germline, CDR1 is SGHRS, CDR2 YFSETQ. The CDR3 sequence is 20 residues long. In DNA form, the CDR3 reads TGCGCCAGCAGCTCCGAGGCGGTGGGATCCCCCACAGGAAAGGGCTACGAGCAGTACTTC. Translating it yields CASSSEAVGSPTGKGYEQYF.

This clone was recorded only once. A read error may produce the germline difference seen at one junction end. Other DNA sequences of this sample code for an identical CDR3. The chain recombines TRBV20-1 with TRBJ2-5; D uncertain. The CDR3 runs 11 residues. The germline gives CDR1 DFQATT, CDR2 SNEGSKA (reference sequence). CDR3 amino acids: CSARAQETQYF. As DNA, the CDR3 is TGCAGTGCGAGAGCCCAAGAGACCCAGTACTTC.

The rearrangement uses TRBV4-1 and TRBJ1-5, with 8 bases matching TRBD1. The V gene's germline CDR1 is MGHRA and CDR2 YSYEKL. CDR3 size: 15 residues. Trimming cost V 7 bases and J 3 bases; bases outside gene matches: 8. The DNA for the CDR3 is TGCGCCAGCAAGGCGACAGGGGCGCCCAATCAGCCCCAGCATTTT. Translating it yields CASKATGAPNQPQHF.